These 20 T cell receptor beta chains originate from one sample sequenced in a study of identical twins (dated by TCRdb to the mid-2010s). The library relied on 5' RACE. For sequencing, an Illumina HiSeq 2000 was employed. TCRdb cleaned the public reads at Q25 with fastp, built clones with MiXCR and kept in-frame beta chains. Every CDR3 protein is listed once, alongside the most common genes and DNA of its rows. Within this sample are about 470,000 distinct CDR3 sequences, with 20% to 25% of them counted one time only. The ten largest clones represent 2.9% of the sample. The sample was also linked to a second study, of T cells expressing NK-cell markers.

Sequencing was carried out using CD4+ T cells sorted from blood. The receptor set was obtained from a woman aged 18-29 years in good health.

The V gene is TRBV30, the J gene TRBJ1-6, with D perhaps matching TRBD1 (5 bases). The CDR3 has 13 amino acids. Germline V gives CDR1 GTSNPN, CDR2 SVGIG (reference sequence). Trimming took 4 bases from V and 7 from J, leaving 11 bases between them. CDR3 nucleotides: TGTGCCTGGAATTGGGGGACGAATTCACCCCTCCACTTT. The encoded protein is CAWNWGTNSPLHF.

This chain connects TRBV5-1 to TRBJ1-2; D unclear. The CDR3 has 14 amino acids. Germline CDR1 reads SGHRS; CDR2 reads YFSETQ. V was cut by 2 bases and J by 4 bases, with 12 bases left in between. Here the CDR3 DNA reads TGCGCCAGCAGCTTTAGCGGAGGAGGCTATGGCTACACCTTC. It codes for CASSFSGGGYGYTF.

This clonotype was seen a handful of times. J is TRBJ2-2 and V is TRBV20-1; 9 bases line up with TRBD2. The junction had 11 bases not matched to a gene; V was cut back by 3 bases and J by 6 bases. Germline CDR1 reads DFQATT; CDR2 reads SNEGSKA (reference sequence). The CDR3 loop spans 16 amino acids. Here the CDR3 reads CSARRLSGGMAGELFF. The CDR3 coding sequence is TGCAGTGCTAGGCGCCTCAGCGGGGGGATGGCCGGGGAGCTGTTTTTT.

This clonotype was observed a single time. The V gene is TRBV29-1, the J gene TRBJ1-2; D may be TRBD1 (6 bases). The germline V gene encodes CDR1 SQVTM and CDR2 ANQGSEA. The CDR3 has 11 amino acids. With 7 bases removed from V and 8 bases from J, the gap between germline ends came to 14 bases. Here the CDR3 DNA reads TGCAGCGCTGATGGGGGGCGAGGCTACACCTTC. Its protein is CSADGGRGYTF.

The count of this clonotype is one. The chain combines TRBV3-1 with TRBJ2-7; D unclear. CDR1 is LGHDT, CDR2 YNNKEL, per germline (reference sequence). The CDR3 has 12 residues. V gave up 4 bases and J gave up 5 bases, with 9 bases separating them. CDR3 sequence (DNA): TGTGCCAGCAGCCCGGCTATGAACGAGCAGTACTTC. Translating gives CASSPAMNEQYF.

The chain combines TRBV7-2 with TRBJ2-7; 7 bases fit TRBD2. This CDR3 spans 14 amino acids. The V gene end was trimmed by 2 bases and the J gene end by 3 bases; junction bases not matched to a gene: 4. The germline V gene encodes CDR1 SGHTA and CDR2 FQGNSA. The CDR3 is CASSLSGDYYEQYF. CDR3 coding DNA: TGTGCCAGCAGCTTAAGTGGGGACTACTACGAGCAGTACTTC.

J is TRBJ2-1 and V is TRBV23-1; 9 nucleotides match TRBD1. TRBV23-1 is placed among ORFs of uncertain function. This CDR3 has 14 residues. V was pared by 7 bases and J by 5 bases, with 6 bases of the junction left unmatched. CDR3 nucleotides: TGCGCCAGCACCGACAGGGGGTGCCACAATGAGCAGTTCTTC. Translation: CASTDRGCHNEQFF.

This clonotype showed up just a few times. This chain joins TRBV5-1 and TRBJ2-1; 12 positions agree with TRBD2. CDR1 SGHRS and CDR2 YFSETQ come from the germline V gene. The trim removed 4 bases at V and 4 bases at J, leaving 3 bases unmatched. This CDR3 region has 15 residues. CDR3 loop: CASSASGRDYNEQFF. The CDR3 bases are TGCGCCAGCAGCGCTAGCGGGAGGGATTACAATGAGCAGTTCTTC.

This clonotype was observed a handful of times. CDR3 sequence (DNA): TGTGCCAGCAGTCATGAGGCAACGGGAGAGACCCAGTACTTC. This translates into CASSHEATGETQYF. The rearrangement links TRBV12-3 or TRBV12-4 to TRBJ2-5; the D is unclear. CDR3 length: 14 amino acids. Trimming left V 5 bases short and J 4 bases short, with 14 bases between.

This clonotype was detected once. The chain has TRBV10-3 and TRBJ2-4; 8 bases agree with TRBD2. With V trimmed by 3 bases and J by 3 bases, 7 bases remained unmatched. Germline CDR1 is ENHRY and CDR2 is SYGVKD. This CDR3 comprises 16 residues. CDR3 sequence (DNA): TGTGCCATCAGTGAACCGGGGGGGCCTGACAAAAACATTCAGTACTTC. Its protein is CAISEPGGPDKNIQYF.

J is TRBJ2-3 and V is TRBV5-5; 9 positions match TRBD2. The CDR3 consists of 15 residues. Germline CDR1 and CDR2: SGHKS and YYEKEE (reference sequence). V lost 0 bases, J lost 6 bases, and 5 bases stayed unmatched. CDR3 bases: TGTGCCAGCAGCTTGGATCGGCTAGCGGGGGATACGCAGTATTTT. It codes for CASSLDRLAGDTQYF.

In this sample, this clonotype turned up a few times. The chain carries TRBV27 and TRBJ2-3, with 16 bases identical to TRBD2. Germline V CDR1 and CDR2: MNHEY, SMNVEV (reference sequence). This CDR3 has 17 residues. V lost 5 bases and J lost 5; bases outside the gene matches: 7. CDR3 sequence (DNA): TGTGCCAGCAGTCCCAAGGGACTAGCGGGAGGGAGAGATACGCAGTATTTT. It codes for CASSPKGLAGGRDTQYF.

The rearrangement joins TRBV9 to TRBJ2-1, with 9 bases identical to TRBD2. This CDR3 is built from 14 residues. V shed 3 bases and J 10 bases; nucleotides not matched to a gene: 8. The V gene's germline CDR1 is SGDLS and CDR2 YYNGEE. CDR3 sequence: CASSGGGSGGEQFF. In nucleotides, the CDR3 is TGTGCCAGCAGCGGAGGAGGTAGCGGGGGCGAGCAGTTCTTC.

The sample holds a few counts of this clonotype. This chain joins TRBV7-2 and TRBJ2-3, with TRBD2 matching 8 bases. CDR3 length: 16 amino acids. Per the germline V gene, CDR1 is SGHTA and CDR2 is FQGNSA. Trimming cost V 6 bases and J 1 base; bases outside gene matches: 9. The CDR3 nucleotides read TGTGCCAGCAGATTACGAAGCGGGAGCGGCACAGATACGCAGTATTTT. It is translated as CASRLRSGSGTDTQYF.

This clonotype was picked up a small number of times. This rearrangement joins TRBV5-1 to TRBJ2-1, with 9 bases identical to TRBD2. V shed 5 bases, J shed 9 bases, and the junction held 9 bases outside the gene matches. Per the germline V gene, CDR1 is SGHRS and CDR2 is YFSETQ. There are 14 residues in the CDR3. The CDR3, as DNA: TGCGCCAGCAGAGAGGTAGCGGGAGTTCTTGAGCAGTTCTTC. It is translated as CASREVAGVLEQFF.

The sample holds a few counts of this clonotype. J is TRBJ2-7 and V is TRBV5-1; 7 nucleotides match TRBD1. Trimming took 4 bases from V and 1 from J; bases not matched to a gene: 5. Germline-derived CDR1 and CDR2 are SGHRS and YFSETQ. CDR3 length: 14 residues. The chain's CDR3 is CASSPDRLSYEQYF. In DNA, the CDR3 is TGCGCCAGCAGCCCGGACAGGCTTTCCTACGAGCAGTACTTC.

This chain connects TRBV6-2 or TRBV6-3 to TRBJ2-1; D gene unclear. CDR1 is MNHEY and CDR2 is SVGEGT in the germline V gene. V was pared by 5 bases and J by 3 bases, with 5 bases between. The CDR3 has 12 residues. CDR3 protein: CASSKSYNEQFF. CDR3 sequence (DNA): TGTGCCAGCAGTAAGAGCTACAATGAGCAGTTCTTC.

J is TRBJ1-2 and V is TRBV15, with D possibly being TRBD1 (5 bases). The germline V gene has CDR1 LNHNV and CDR2 YYDKDF (reference sequence). Deletions cut 0 bases from V and 4 bases from J, with 9 bases between. The CDR3 is 14 residues long. The CDR3 sequence: CATSRDLTAYGYTF. CDR3 coding DNA: TGTGCCACCAGCAGAGATCTGACAGCCTATGGCTACACCTTC.

Only a few counts were recorded for this clonotype. This chain joins TRBV12-3 or TRBV12-4 and TRBJ1-5, with D tentatively TRBD1 (5 bases). This CDR3 is built from 15 residues. Trimming stripped 5 bases from V and 5 bases from J, with 16 bases between. CDR3 DNA sequence: TGTGCCAGCAGTCACGCAGGGATACTCGATCAGCCCCAGCATTTT. This sequence encodes CASSHAGILDQPQHF.

As DNA, the CDR3 is TGTGCCAGCAACATAGCGGGAGGGTCCTACGAGCAGTACTTC. Encoded protein: CASNIAGGSYEQYF. The genes are TRBV9 and TRBJ2-7, with 11 bases that match TRBD2. CDR3 size: 14 residues. Trimming at V came to 6 bases and at J to 1 base, leaving 3 bases not matched to a gene. Germline CDR1 and CDR2: SGDLS and YYNGEE.